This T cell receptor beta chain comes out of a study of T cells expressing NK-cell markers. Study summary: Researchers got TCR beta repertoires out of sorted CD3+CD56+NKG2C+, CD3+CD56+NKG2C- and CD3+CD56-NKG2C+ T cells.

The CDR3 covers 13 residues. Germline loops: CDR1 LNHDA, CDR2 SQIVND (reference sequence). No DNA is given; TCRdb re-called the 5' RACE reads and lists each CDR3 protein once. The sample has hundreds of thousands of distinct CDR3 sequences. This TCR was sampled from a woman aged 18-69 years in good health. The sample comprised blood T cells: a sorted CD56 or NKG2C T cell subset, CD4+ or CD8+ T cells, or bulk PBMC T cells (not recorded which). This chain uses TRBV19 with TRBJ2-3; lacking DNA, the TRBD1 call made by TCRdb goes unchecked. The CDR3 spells CASSATGLDTQYF. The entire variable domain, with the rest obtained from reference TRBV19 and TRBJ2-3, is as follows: DGGITQSPKYLFRKEGQNVTLSCEQNLNHDAMYWYRQDPGQGLRLIYYSQIVNDFQKGDIAEGYSVSREKKESFPLTVTSAQKNPTAFYLCASSATGLDTQYFGPGTRLTVL.